The 20 T cell receptor beta chains below all came from one sample that was sequenced in a study of CXCR3-negative and CXCR3-positive naive CD8 T cells. The study's findings and limits: Hydrophobicity of TRB CDR3s was greater in CXCR3-positive naive cells than in CXCR3-negative naive cells.

The authors made the TRB cDNA libraries by 5' RACE using UMI labels. TCRdb re-analyzed the 5' RACE reads; it lists each CDR3 protein once, without DNA. This sample's table has around 88,000 distinct CDR3 sequences. Antigen specificity for these receptors is unknown. Sequencing was done on a sample of naive CXCR3+ CD8+ T cells from blood. Regarding subset: CD45RO-CCR7+CD27+CD95- naive CD8+ T cells expressing CXCR3 (TNR3+). The receptor source for this set is a human donor in good health. Some clones in this sample may be carry-over from other donors' samples.

This CDR3 reads CAISEKGLLNYGYTF. The chain couples TRBV10-3 to TRBJ1-2. The CDR3 extends over 15 amino acids. Germline lookup yields CDR1 ENHRY and CDR2 SYGVKD.

V usage is TRBV28 and J usage is TRBJ2-3; TCRdb names TRBD2, which stays unverified in the absence of DNA. Germline V gives CDR1 MDHEN, CDR2 SYDVKM. This CDR3 has 15 amino acids. CDR3 residues: CASSASGGAEDTQYF.

This chain joins TRBV20-1 and TRBJ2-1. Germline loops: CDR1 DFQATT, CDR2 SNEGSKA (reference sequence). The CDR3 is 13 residues long. The CDR3 protein is CSASLVGHNEQFF.

V usage is TRBV5-1 and J usage is TRBJ1-6; TCRdb outputs TRBD1, but without DNA this stays unchecked. The CDR3 length is 16 residues. CDR1 and CDR2 from the germline V gene are SGHRS and YFSETQ. This CDR3 is CASSPTGQEYNSPLHF. Supplemented by reference TRBV5-1 and TRBJ1-6, the full variable domain reads KAGVTQTPRYLIKTRGQQVTLSCSPISGHRSVSWYQQTPGQGLQFLFEYFSETQRNKGNFPGRFSGRQFSNSRSEMNVSTLELGDSALYLCASSPTGQEYNSPLHFGNGTRLTVT.

The chain employs TRBV29-1 and TRBJ2-2; TCRdb reports TRBD1, a call that lacks DNA to check it against. The CDR3 spans 17 residues. CDR1 is SQVTM and CDR2 is ANQGSEA in the germline V gene. The CDR3 reads CSVGGRGSLWNTGELFF.

This chain joins TRBV7-9 and TRBJ2-7; the D gene TCRdb calls, TRBD1, cannot be checked with no DNA. Germline V gene sequence: CDR1 SEHNR, CDR2 FQNEAQ (reference sequence). This CDR3 contains 15 residues. This chain's CDR3 is CASSLSPSERYEQYF.

J is TRBJ2-5 and V is TRBV6-5. CDR1 and CDR2 (germline): MNHEY, SVGAGI. The CDR3 extends over 14 amino acids. The chain's CDR3 is CASSYSQYQETQYF.

This chain joins TRBV6-2 or TRBV6-3 and TRBJ2-1; TCRdb proposes TRBD1, but this gene call is untestable without DNA. Germline assignment: CDR1 MNHEY and CDR2 SVGEGT. This CDR3 is 15 amino acids long. This chain's CDR3 is CASSYADSYPPEQFF.

The CDR3 is CASSQTAPGFYNEQFF. This chain uses TRBV4-3 with TRBJ2-1; TCRdb's D gene call, TRBD1, goes unchecked for lack of DNA. The V gene's germline CDR1 is LGHNA and CDR2 YSLEER. This CDR3 has 16 residues.

The chain recombines TRBV5-1 with TRBJ2-7; checking the TCRdb D call of TRBD1 is not possible without DNA. Germline loops: CDR1 SGHRS, CDR2 YFSETQ. This CDR3 contains 14 residues. CDR3 in amino acids: CASSYRDRELEQYF.

The rearrangement joins TRBV7-8 to TRBJ2-1; TCRdb proposes TRBD2, but this gene call is untestable without DNA. Germline V gives CDR1 SGHVS, CDR2 FQNEAQ. The CDR3 extends over 15 amino acids. Here the CDR3 reads CASSPRGDLRNEQFF.

V is TRBV7-9 and J is TRBJ2-1; lacking DNA, the TRBD1 call made by TCRdb goes unchecked. The germline V gene encodes CDR1 SEHNR and CDR2 FQNEAQ (reference sequence). The CDR3 sequence is 16 residues long. CDR3 protein: CASSPPDKSSYNEQFF.

This chain links TRBV4-3 with TRBJ2-1; the D call from TCRdb, TRBD2, cannot be confirmed without DNA. Germline CDR1 reads LGHNA; CDR2 reads YSLEER. The CDR3 extends over 13 amino acids. The CDR3 protein is CASSQRSVNEQFF.

The chain couples TRBV5-1 to TRBJ2-2. Germline V CDR1 and CDR2: SGHRS, YFSETQ. The CDR3 is made up of 16 amino acids. The CDR3: CASSWDVDTVTGELFF.

The CDR3 protein is CASSGDTYEQYF. V and J are TRBV19 and TRBJ2-7; lacking DNA, the TRBD1 call made by TCRdb goes unchecked. Per germline, CDR1 LNHDA and CDR2 SQIVND (reference sequence). This CDR3 comprises 12 residues.

The chain employs TRBV20-1 and TRBJ2-7; TCRdb designates TRBD1, a call that cannot be tested without DNA. This CDR3 spans 15 amino acids. Germline V gene data show CDR1 as DFQATT and CDR2 as SNEGSKA (reference sequence). The CDR3 loop is CSATDGDRGAYEQYF.

The chain carries TRBV29-1 and TRBJ2-1. CDR3 size: 11 residues. Germline V lookup: CDR1 SQVTM, CDR2 ANQGSEA. The CDR3 loop is CSVEGVNEQFF.

The gene calls are TRBV4-3 and TRBJ2-5; lacking DNA, the TRBD1 call made by TCRdb goes unchecked. This CDR3 spans 14 amino acids. Germline-derived CDR1 and CDR2 are LGHNA and YSLEER. CDR3 sequence reads: CASSQDGDGETQYF.

J is TRBJ2-5 and V is TRBV6-2 or TRBV6-3; the TCRdb call, TRBD1, lacks DNA for checking. Germline CDR1 MNHEY, CDR2 SVGEGT. The CDR3 is 14 residues long. The CDR3 region is CASRPQGAPETQYF.

This chain uses TRBV7-9 with TRBJ2-1; TCRdb indicates TRBD1, and absent DNA this call remains unverified. The CDR3 spans 11 residues. CDR1 SEHNR and CDR2 FQNEAQ come from the germline V gene (reference sequence). The CDR3 region is CASSPHRGGFF.